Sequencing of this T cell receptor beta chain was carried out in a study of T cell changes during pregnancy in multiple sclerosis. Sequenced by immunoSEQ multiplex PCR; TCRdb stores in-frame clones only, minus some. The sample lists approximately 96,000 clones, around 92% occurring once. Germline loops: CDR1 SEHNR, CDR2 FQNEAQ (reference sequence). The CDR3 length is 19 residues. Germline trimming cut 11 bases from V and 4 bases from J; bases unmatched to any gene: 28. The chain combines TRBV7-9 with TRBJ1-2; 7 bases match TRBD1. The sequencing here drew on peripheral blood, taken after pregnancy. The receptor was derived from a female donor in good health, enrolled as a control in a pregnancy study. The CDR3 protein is CAGQLTDSGTAHHLYGYTF. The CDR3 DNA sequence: TGTGCCGGCCAGCTTACCGATTCAGGGACAGCCCATCATCTCTATGGCTACACCTTC.